This T cell receptor (beta chain) was recovered during a study of blood T cell repertoires in COVID-19 (TCRdb year 2020). Regarding the complete study: The collaborator samples originated in the United States, Italy and Spain and spanned the acute and convalescent phases of COVID-19. The prospective study material was composed of cDNA or gDNA derived from T cells, B-cell-depleted T cells, or PBMCs. The dataset comprised deeply sampled blood TCRbeta repertoires from subjects exposed to, actively infected with, or recovered from COVID-19. A freely available public database, intended as a resource for researchers studying the immune response to SARS-CoV-2, is where the repertoires were released. Samples came from the ongoing ImmuneRACE study (first 160 participants) plus 1,254 subjects from 6 global collaborators. A de-identified subject ID, COVID-19 status, age in years and sex were almost always included in the sample metadata. Where available, HLA class I and class II types were obtained from metadata supplied by the sample provider rather than from assay-based typing.

TCRbeta CDR3 regions were amplified from genomic DNA using the immunoSEQ Assay, a bias-controlled multiplex PCR. In the authors' own workflow: The number of nucleated cells in each sample was estimated by amplification of reference gene primers within the assay. To quantify the absolute abundance of each unique TCRbeta CDR3 rearrangement, sequence reads were collapsed and filtered. Productive Simpson clonality was computed per sample as the square root of Simpson's diversity index over productive rearrangements. TCRdb carries this immuneACCESS record with in-frame sequences only. Its versions omit some clonotypes, under half of them owing to an unresolved V gene in the studies checked, with the rest unexplained. The DNA was the basis for D and trimming; V, J and clone size are from that table. Across this sample there are about 240,000 clones, with about four fifths seen only once. Together, the top ten hold approximately 9.6% of the sample.

The collaborating institutions used their own protocols to collect whole blood in K2EDTA tubes. For TCRbeta analysis, collaborators shipped samples in one of three forms: frozen whole blood, isolated PBMCs, or DNA extracted from either of those sample types. Broader findings and caveats from the paper: The amount of clinical and demographic metadata varied by source and participant and was provided uncurated.

Worth noting for this clone: This clone's antigen is unknown. No base quality information exists; no much larger clone differs at one position.

The CDR3 numbers 17 residues from cysteine through phenylalanine. The CDR3 DNA has 51 bases and is translated from base 1. Ends trimmed: V by 5 bases, J by 3 bases; bases unmatched to a gene: 9. The germline V gene supplies CDR1 MDHEN and CDR2 SYDVKM. The source of this sequence is a woman over 75 with acute or convalescent COVID-19. Specimen: peripheral blood. In this chain, TRBV28 is recombined with TRBJ2-2; TRBD1 lines up with 10 middle nucleotides. The CDR3 here reads CASSDPLTGGYTGELFF. The base sequence is TGTGCCAGCAGTGATCCCCTGACAGGGGGCTACACCGGGGAGCTGTTTTTT.